Listed below are T cell receptor beta chains from one sample, sequenced in a study of shared clonotypes between healthy human individuals. Only in-frame clones appear in the TCRdb table, and some are missing; sequencing was by immunoSEQ multiplex PCR. This sample carries about 500,000 clones, 70% to 80% of them seen once, and the ten largest clones take 12%. The material sequenced was PBMCs. The receptor set was obtained from a woman aged 40 to 50 in good health. Some clones in this sample may be carry-over from other donors' samples. Both conserved end residues are part of each CDR3. Fields, in order: V gene, J gene, clone size, CDR3 length, D gene, CDR3 protein, CDR3 DNA. D genes are given only for firm matches. Not every row has a clone size; where given, it reads once, few, many or a size class.

V gene: TRBV5-1; J gene: TRBJ2-7; clone size: .; CDR3 length: 14; D gene: .; CDR3 protein: CASSVDSATYEQYF; CDR3 DNA: TGCGCCAGCAGCGTAGACAGTGCCACCTACGAGCAGTACTTC
V gene: TRBV7-2; J gene: TRBJ2-7; clone size: .; CDR3 length: 16; D gene: TRBD2; CDR3 protein: CASSLRQTSGKDEQYF; CDR3 DNA: TGTGCCAGCAGCTTAAGGCAGACTAGCGGGAAGGACGAGCAGTACTTC
V gene: TRBV19; J gene: TRBJ2-1; clone size: many; CDR3 length: 16; D gene: TRBD2; CDR3 protein: CASSDYSGATYNEQFF; CDR3 DNA: TGTGCCAGTAGTGATTATAGCGGGGCAACCTACAATGAGCAGTTCTTC
V gene: TRBV4-2; J gene: TRBJ2-7; clone size: .; CDR3 length: 15; D gene: .; CDR3 protein: CASSQDPERSYEQYF; CDR3 DNA: TGTGCCAGCAGCCAAGATCCCGAAAGGTCCTACGAGCAGTACTTC
V gene: TRBV5-1; J gene: TRBJ2-1; clone size: few; CDR3 length: 17; D gene: TRBD2; CDR3 protein: CASSLVPSGNSYNEQFF; CDR3 DNA: TGCGCCAGCAGCTTGGTTCCTAGCGGGAACTCCTACAATGAGCAGTTCTTC
V gene: TRBV18; J gene: TRBJ2-7; clone size: .; CDR3 length: 12; D gene: .; CDR3 protein: CASSPVGGEQYF; CDR3 DNA: TGTGCCAGCTCACCAGTTGGGGGGGAGCAGTACTTC
V gene: TRBV6-6; J gene: TRBJ2-7; clone size: .; CDR3 length: 14; D gene: TRBD2; CDR3 protein: CASSQTSGIYEQYF; CDR3 DNA: TGTGCCAGCAGCCAGACTAGCGGGATCTACGAGCAGTACTTC
V gene: TRBV19; J gene: TRBJ2-1; clone size: .; CDR3 length: 18; D gene: TRBD2; CDR3 protein: CASSIGNPGLAGGEEQFF; CDR3 DNA: TGTGCCAGTAGTATTGGAAATCCGGGACTAGCGGGAGGGGAAGAGCAGTTCTTC
V gene: TRBV25-1; J gene: TRBJ2-7; clone size: .; CDR3 length: 14; D gene: .; CDR3 protein: CASSDRDGRYEQYF; CDR3 DNA: TGTGCCAGCAGTGACCGGGACGGTCGCTACGAGCAGTACTTC
V gene: TRBV18; J gene: TRBJ2-7; clone size: .; CDR3 length: 14; D gene: .; CDR3 protein: CASSPGGPSYEQYF; CDR3 DNA: TGTGCCAGCTCACCAGGGGGGCCCTCCTACGAGCAGTACTTC
V gene: TRBV7-6; J gene: TRBJ2-1; clone size: few; CDR3 length: 14; D gene: .; CDR3 protein: CASSLIGDYNEQFF; CDR3 DNA: TGTGCCAGCAGCTTAATAGGGGATTACAATGAGCAGTTCTTC
V gene: TRBV10-3; J gene: TRBJ2-5; clone size: .; CDR3 length: 16; D gene: .; CDR3 protein: CAISDPPDYKEKTQYF; CDR3 DNA: TGTGCCATCAGTGACCCCCCGGACTACAAGGAGAAGACCCAGTACTTC
V gene: TRBV19; J gene: TRBJ2-2; clone size: .; CDR3 length: 17; D gene: .; CDR3 protein: CASSIYGAEPNTGELFF; CDR3 DNA: TGTGCCAGTAGTATCTACGGTGCGGAACCGAACACCGGGGAGCTGTTTTTT
V gene: TRBV2; J gene: TRBJ2-7; clone size: .; CDR3 length: 13; D gene: .; CDR3 protein: CASSAVGDYEQYF; CDR3 DNA: TGTGCCAGCAGTGCGGTAGGGGATTACGAGCAGTACTTC
V gene: TRBV30; J gene: TRBJ2-7; clone size: .; CDR3 length: 15; D gene: TRBD1; CDR3 protein: CAWSPLDRDIHEQYF; CDR3 DNA: TGTGCCTGGAGTCCGCTAGACAGGGATATCCACGAGCAGTACTTC
V gene: TRBV7-9; J gene: TRBJ1-1; clone size: .; CDR3 length: 12; D gene: .; CDR3 protein: CAIEAGNTEAFF; CDR3 DNA: TGTGCCATAGAGGCGGGGAACACTGAAGCTTTCTTT
V gene: TRBV9; J gene: TRBJ2-2; clone size: .; CDR3 length: 14; D gene: .; CDR3 protein: CASSPTTGTGELFF; CDR3 DNA: TGTGCCAGCAGCCCAACGACTGGCACCGGGGAGCTGTTTTTT
V gene: TRBV10-3; J gene: TRBJ1-5; clone size: .; CDR3 length: 15; D gene: TRBD1; CDR3 protein: CATQGQGDSNQPQHF; CDR3 DNA: TGTGCCACCCAGGGGCAGGGGGACAGCAATCAGCCCCAGCATTTT
V gene: TRBV27; J gene: TRBJ1-5; clone size: .; CDR3 length: 17; D gene: .; CDR3 protein: CASSLYSSGGRNQPQHF; CDR3 DNA: TGTGCCAGCAGTTTATATTCATCGGGGGGACGCAATCAGCCCCAGCATTTT
V gene: TRBV29-1; J gene: TRBJ2-1; clone size: .; CDR3 length: 13; D gene: .; CDR3 protein: CSVDPSSDNEQFF; CDR3 DNA: TGCAGCGTTGACCCCTCTAGTGACAATGAGCAGTTCTTC
V gene: TRBV10-3; J gene: TRBJ2-1; clone size: .; CDR3 length: 13; D gene: .; CDR3 protein: CAIWGGLYNEQFF; CDR3 DNA: TGTGCCATCTGGGGAGGCCTCTACAATGAGCAGTTCTTC
V gene: TRBV30; J gene: TRBJ2-3; clone size: .; CDR3 length: 14; D gene: .; CDR3 protein: CAWSGPLNTDTQYF; CDR3 DNA: TGTGCCTGGAGTGGTCCGCTAAACACAGATACGCAGTATTTT
V gene: TRBV28; J gene: TRBJ2-5; clone size: .; CDR3 length: 13; D gene: .; CDR3 protein: CASLSSDRETQYF; CDR3 DNA: TGTGCCAGCCTCTCTAGCGATAGGGAGACCCAGTACTTC
V gene: TRBV19; J gene: TRBJ2-1; clone size: many; CDR3 length: 15; D gene: .; CDR3 protein: CASSMRASSYNEQFF; CDR3 DNA: TGTGCCAGTAGTATGAGGGCTAGCAGCTACAATGAGCAGTTCTTC
V gene: TRBV6-1; J gene: TRBJ1-1; clone size: few; CDR3 length: 14; D gene: .; CDR3 protein: CASSERWDRFEAFF; CDR3 DNA: TGTGCCAGCAGTGAAAGATGGGATAGGTTTGAAGCTTTCTTT
V gene: TRBV4-3; J gene: TRBJ2-2; clone size: .; CDR3 length: 20; D gene: TRBD2; CDR3 protein: CASSHLWAGLAGSNTGELFF; CDR3 DNA: TGCGCCAGCAGCCACCTCTGGGCGGGACTAGCGGGATCGAACACCGGGGAGCTGTTTTTT
V gene: TRBV9; J gene: TRBJ2-7; clone size: .; CDR3 length: 15; D gene: .; CDR3 protein: CASSVGGLLSYEQYF; CDR3 DNA: TGTGCCAGCAGCGTGGGAGGCCTTCTCTCCTACGAGCAGTACTTC
V gene: TRBV18; J gene: TRBJ1-1; clone size: .; CDR3 length: 14; D gene: .; CDR3 protein: CASSQGGPNTEAFF; CDR3 DNA: TGTGCCAGCTCACAGGGCGGACCAAACACTGAAGCTTTCTTT
V gene: TRBV14; J gene: TRBJ1-4; clone size: .; CDR3 length: 15; D gene: .; CDR3 protein: CASSADSPVVGKLFF; CDR3 DNA: TGTGCCAGCAGCGCCGACAGTCCAGTGGTAGGAAAACTGTTTTTT
V gene: TRBV4-2; J gene: TRBJ1-1; clone size: .; CDR3 length: 15; D gene: .; CDR3 protein: CASSQEPALNTEAFF; CDR3 DNA: TGTGCCAGCAGCCAAGAGCCGGCTTTGAACACTGAAGCTTTCTTT
V gene: TRBV5-1; J gene: TRBJ2-1; clone size: .; CDR3 length: 17; D gene: TRBD2; CDR3 protein: CASSYRTSGFNYNEQFF; CDR3 DNA: TGCGCCAGCAGCTATCGGACTAGCGGATTCAACTACAATGAGCAGTTCTTC
V gene: TRBV28; J gene: TRBJ2-5; clone size: .; CDR3 length: 18; D gene: TRBD2; CDR3 protein: CASSLGTSGPWGQETQYF; CDR3 DNA: TGTGCCAGCAGTCTAGGAACTAGCGGGCCGTGGGGCCAAGAGACCCAGTACTTC
V gene: TRBV19; J gene: TRBJ2-6; clone size: once; CDR3 length: 16; D gene: .; CDR3 protein: CASALLQGSGANVLTF; CDR3 DNA: TGTGCCAGCGCACTCTTGCAGGGCTCTGGGGCCAACGTCCTGACTTTC
V gene: TRBV13; J gene: TRBJ2-2; clone size: .; CDR3 length: 14; D gene: .; CDR3 protein: CASSLDGGTGELFF; CDR3 DNA: TGTGCCAGCAGCTTAGATGGGGGAACCGGGGAGCTGTTTTTT
V gene: TRBV19; J gene: TRBJ1-1; clone size: few; CDR3 length: 15; D gene: .; CDR3 protein: CASSISLVTNTEAFF; CDR3 DNA: TGTGCCAGTAGTATTTCATTGGTCACGAACACTGAAGCTTTCTTT
V gene: TRBV5-1; J gene: TRBJ2-3; clone size: .; CDR3 length: 15; D gene: .; CDR3 protein: CASTTPTGGGDTQYF; CDR3 DNA: TGCGCCAGCACAACACCTACCGGTGGTGGGGATACGCAGTATTTT
V gene: TRBV7-8; J gene: TRBJ1-2; clone size: .; CDR3 length: 16; D gene: TRBD1; CDR3 protein: CASSLPSGQGAYGYTF; CDR3 DNA: TGTGCCAGCAGCTTACCCTCGGGACAGGGGGCCTATGGCTACACCTTC
V gene: TRBV27; J gene: TRBJ2-7; clone size: .; CDR3 length: 13; D gene: .; CDR3 protein: CATPGTGYYEQYF; CDR3 DNA: TGTGCCACCCCGGGCACAGGGTACTACGAGCAGTACTTC
V gene: TRBV27; J gene: TRBJ2-7; clone size: .; CDR3 length: 16; D gene: TRBD2; CDR3 protein: CASSLYSLAGGYEQYF; CDR3 DNA: TGTGCCAGCAGTTTATATTCCCTAGCGGGGGGGTACGAGCAGTACTTC
V gene: TRBV29-1; J gene: TRBJ1-4; clone size: .; CDR3 length: 11; D gene: .; CDR3 protein: CSGSGGEKLFF; CDR3 DNA: TGCAGCGGGTCTGGAGGTGAAAAACTGTTTTTT
V gene: TRBV6-1; J gene: TRBJ1-3; clone size: once; CDR3 length: 14; D gene: .; CDR3 protein: CASRPGTTGNTIYF; CDR3 DNA: TGTGCCAGCAGGCCCGGGACAACGGGAAACACCATATATTTT
V gene: TRBV2; J gene: TRBJ1-1; clone size: .; CDR3 length: 14; D gene: TRBD1; CDR3 protein: CASSENRGWGEAFF; CDR3 DNA: TGTGCCAGCAGTGAAAACAGGGGGTGGGGTGAAGCTTTCTTT
V gene: TRBV7-8; J gene: TRBJ2-1; clone size: .; CDR3 length: 15; D gene: TRBD1; CDR3 protein: CASSAQGMRDNEQFF; CDR3 DNA: TGTGCCAGCAGCGCACAGGGGATGCGGGACAATGAGCAGTTCTTC
V gene: TRBV5-6; J gene: TRBJ2-1; clone size: .; CDR3 length: 17; D gene: TRBD2; CDR3 protein: CASSIVTSGISYNEQFF; CDR3 DNA: TGTGCCAGCAGCATCGTCACCAGCGGGATCTCTTACAATGAGCAGTTCTTC
V gene: TRBV10-2; J gene: TRBJ2-1; clone size: .; CDR3 length: 14; D gene: .; CDR3 protein: CASMPRGIGDEQFF; CDR3 DNA: TGCGCCAGCATGCCCCGCGGGATCGGTGATGAGCAGTTCTTC
V gene: TRBV28; J gene: TRBJ2-1; clone size: .; CDR3 length: 16; D gene: TRBD2; CDR3 protein: CASSLSGLINPYEQFF; CDR3 DNA: TGTGCCAGCAGTCTCTCGGGACTAATTAATCCCTATGAGCAGTTCTTC
V gene: TRBV28; J gene: TRBJ2-7; clone size: .; CDR3 length: 17; D gene: TRBD2; CDR3 protein: CASSSPPGGGRPYEQYF; CDR3 DNA: TGTGCCAGCAGTTCCCCCCCGGGGGGGGGACGGCCCTACGAGCAGTACTTC
V gene: TRBV25-1; J gene: TRBJ2-7; clone size: .; CDR3 length: 16; D gene: TRBD2; CDR3 protein: CASSEFRASGSREQYF; CDR3 DNA: TGTGCCAGCAGTGAATTCCGGGCTAGCGGGAGCAGGGAGCAGTACTTC
V gene: TRBV18; J gene: TRBJ2-3; clone size: .; CDR3 length: 15; D gene: .; CDR3 protein: CASSPVSWGTDTQYF; CDR3 DNA: TGTGCCAGCTCACCAGTAAGCTGGGGCACGGATACGCAGTATTTT
V gene: TRBV6-4; J gene: TRBJ2-1; clone size: once; CDR3 length: 15; D gene: .; CDR3 protein: CASSVVSVPFNEQFF; CDR3 DNA: TGTGCCAGCAGTGTTGTTAGCGTTCCTTTCAATGAGCAGTTCTTC
V gene: TRBV28; J gene: TRBJ1-5; clone size: .; CDR3 length: 14; D gene: .; CDR3 protein: CASSLPGVQQPQHF; CDR3 DNA: TGTGCCAGCAGTTTACCAGGGGTTCAGCAGCCCCAGCATTTT
V gene: TRBV5-3; J gene: TRBJ2-2; clone size: few; CDR3 length: 13; D gene: TRBD1; CDR3 protein: CARTGQGTGELFF; CDR3 DNA: TGTGCCAGAACGGGACAGGGGACCGGGGAGCTGTTTTTT
V gene: TRBV29-1; J gene: TRBJ1-1; clone size: .; CDR3 length: 12; D gene: TRBD1; CDR3 protein: CSAYRGNTEAFF; CDR3 DNA: TGCAGCGCGTACAGGGGAAACACTGAAGCTTTCTTT
V gene: TRBV10-1; J gene: TRBJ2-5; clone size: once; CDR3 length: 14; D gene: .; CDR3 protein: CASSESPTRETQYF; CDR3 DNA: TGCGCCAGCAGTGAGTCACCGACCCGAGAGACCCAGTACTTC
V gene: TRBV30; J gene: TRBJ1-1; clone size: .; CDR3 length: 15; D gene: .; CDR3 protein: CAWRPVGFSNTEAFF; CDR3 DNA: TGTGCCTGGAGGCCCGTCGGGTTCTCGAACACTGAAGCTTTCTTT